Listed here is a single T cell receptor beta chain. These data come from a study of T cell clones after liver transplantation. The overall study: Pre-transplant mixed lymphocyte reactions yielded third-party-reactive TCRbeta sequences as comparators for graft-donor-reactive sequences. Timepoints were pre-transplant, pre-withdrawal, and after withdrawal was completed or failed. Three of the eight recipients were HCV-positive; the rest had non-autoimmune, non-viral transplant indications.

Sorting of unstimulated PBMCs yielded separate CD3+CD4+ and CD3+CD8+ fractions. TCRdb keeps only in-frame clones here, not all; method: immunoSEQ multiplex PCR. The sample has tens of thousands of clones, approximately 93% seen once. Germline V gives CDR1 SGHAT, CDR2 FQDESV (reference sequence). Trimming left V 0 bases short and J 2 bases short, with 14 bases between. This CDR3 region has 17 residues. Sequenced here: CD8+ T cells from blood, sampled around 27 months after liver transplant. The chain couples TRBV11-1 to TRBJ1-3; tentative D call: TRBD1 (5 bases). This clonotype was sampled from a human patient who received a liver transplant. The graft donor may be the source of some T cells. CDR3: CASSLASGGTAGNTIYF. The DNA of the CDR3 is TGTGCCAGCAGCTTAGCATCCGGAGGGACCGCTGGAAACACCATATATTTT.